Listed below are T cell receptor beta chains from one sample, sequenced in a study of T cells in Graves' hyperthyroidism and ophthalmopathy. TCRdb re-derived calls from the multiplex PCR reads in MiXCR, one entry per CDR3 protein. Of about 520,000 distinct CDR3 sequences listed, roughly a quarter are singletons. Sequenced sample: blood. The receptors were sampled from a woman in her twenties or thirties with Graves' ophthalmopathy. Both conserved end residues are part of each CDR3. The D gene is left open where the match is weak. The listing skips clone size in some rows; elsewhere it reads once, few, many or a size class.

CDR3 DNA	CDR3 protein	clone size	D gene	V gene	J gene
TGTGCCAGCACCGTAACAGGGCCGAGCTCTGGAAACACCATATATTTT	CASTVTGPSSGNTIYF	many	.	TRBV6-1	TRBJ1-3
TGTGCCAGCAGTTTTGACCGGGGCTACGAGCAGTACTTC	CASSFDRGYEQYF	many	.	TRBV27	TRBJ2-7
TGTGCCACTCTACTACAGGGGAATAGCAATCAGCCCCAGCATTTT	CATLLQGNSNQPQHF	many	TRBD1	TRBV27	TRBJ1-5
TGCAGTGCTAGATCCCCGACTAGCGCCTACGAGCAGTACTTC	CSARSPTSAYEQYF	.	TRBD2	TRBV20-1	TRBJ2-7
TGCGCCAGCAGCTTAGCGGATAACTATGGCTACACCTTC	CASSLADNYGYTF	many	.	TRBV5-1	TRBJ1-2
TGCGCCAGCAGCCAAGCAAGGGCCTCTGGAAACACCATATATTTT	CASSQARASGNTIYF	many	.	TRBV4-1	TRBJ1-3
TGTGCCAGCAGTGAATTTGGAGCGTACCCCGGCGAGCAGTACTTC	CASSEFGAYPGEQYF	.	.	TRBV6-1	TRBJ2-7
TGTGCCAGCACCCCCCTCGGGCTAGCGGGGCCAGAGACCCAGTACTTC	CASTPLGLAGPETQYF	many	TRBD2	TRBV6-1	TRBJ2-5
TGTGCCAGTCAAGGGTCCGACAAAAACATTAAGTACTTC	CASQGSDKNIKYF	few	.	TRBV12-3/TRBV12-4	TRBJ2-4
TGTGCCAGCAGTTTACGCCAATTGAACACTGAAGCTTTCTTT	CASSLRQLNTEAFF	many	.	TRBV5-1	TRBJ1-1
TGCGCCAGCAGGTCAGCCGGGAGGAGGGCAAATCAGCCCCAGCATTTT	CASRSAGRRANQPQHF	many	.	TRBV5-1	TRBJ1-5
TGTGCCAGCAGTGAAGCGGGGGCGAACACCGGGGAGCTGTTTTTT	CASSEAGANTGELFF	many	.	TRBV6-1	TRBJ2-2
TGTGCCAGCAGATTGGAGGGTCGGGGGTATGGCTACACCTTC	CASRLEGRGYGYTF	many	.	TRBV27	TRBJ1-2
TGCGCCAGCAGGCACGCAGGGGCGGAGTATGGCTACACCTTC	CASRHAGAEYGYTF	many	.	TRBV4-1	TRBJ1-2
TGTGCCAGCAGGCTAGGGACAGGGATTTCACACTATGGCTACACCTTC	CASRLGTGISHYGYTF	.	TRBD1	TRBV28	TRBJ1-2
TGCAGTGCTAGAGCGTTTGGGCGGTCCTACGAGCAGTACTTC	CSARAFGRSYEQYF	.	.	TRBV20-1	TRBJ2-7
TGTGCCAGCAGCAAATTAACAGGGAACACTGAAGCTTTCTTT	CASSKLTGNTEAFF	.	.	TRBV7-8	TRBJ1-1
TGTGCCAGCAGTTTAAGCTCGGGTACACTTGACTACGAGCAGTACTTC	CASSLSSGTLDYEQYF	.	.	TRBV12-3/TRBV12-4	TRBJ2-7
TGCAGTGCTAGAGATCGGTATACAGGCCCAGGTATGGAGCAGTACTTC	CSARDRYTGPGMEQYF	.	.	TRBV20-1	TRBJ2-7
TGTGCCTGGAGCTACAGGGTCCTCTACGAGCAGTACTTC	CAWSYRVLYEQYF	once	.	TRBV30	TRBJ2-7
TGTGCCAGCTCACCACCCGGACGGACTTCCTATGGCTACACCTTC	CASSPPGRTSYGYTF	.	.	TRBV18	TRBJ1-2
TGTGCCAGCAGCTTGGGGGATTTTACTGAAGCTTTCTTT	CASSLGDFTEAFF	many	.	TRBV7-2	TRBJ1-1
TGTGCCAGCAGCCTCTTAGGGGCCGAACAGGGGGCTTTCTTT	CASSLLGAEQGAFF	.	TRBD1	TRBV3-1	TRBJ1-1
TGTGCCAGCAGCTACGGTTTCCTGGATGAAGCTTTCTTT	CASSYGFLDEAFF	.	.	TRBV6-5	TRBJ1-1
TGCGCCAGCAGCCAACTGGGACGGACAAACACCGGGGAGCTGTTTTTT	CASSQLGRTNTGELFF	.	.	TRBV4-1	TRBJ2-2
TGTGCCACCAGCAGAGTTGCGGGGGAAGAGCAGTACTTC	CATSRVAGEEQYF	many	TRBD2	TRBV15	TRBJ2-7
TGCGCCAGCAGCCGGTCCGGGGACGAAGGGACCCAGTACTTC	CASSRSGDEGTQYF	many	.	TRBV4-1	TRBJ2-5
TGTGCCAGCACCCAGGACGGGAGCTCTGGGGCCAACGTCCTGACTTTC	CASTQDGSSGANVLTF	few	.	TRBV2	TRBJ2-6
TGCGCCAGCAGTGCGTGGGGGGAAACCTACGAGCAGTACTTC	CASSAWGETYEQYF	many	.	TRBV10-2	TRBJ2-7
TGCAGTGTACCGGGACAGGCCGAGACCCAGTACTTC	CSVPGQAETQYF	many	TRBD1	TRBV20-1	TRBJ2-5
TGTGCCAGCAGTCAGGGGGTTGGGGCCAACGTCCTGACTTTC	CASSQGVGANVLTF	.	TRBD1	TRBV6-1	TRBJ2-6
TGTGCCAGCAGCCCTGACATACAGGGGCTCTACGAGCAGTACTTC	CASSPDIQGLYEQYF	many	TRBD1	TRBV6-2/TRBV6-3	TRBJ2-7
TGTGCCAGCAGTTCGGAGAATCAAGAGACCCAGTACTTC	CASSSENQETQYF	many	.	TRBV12-3/TRBV12-4	TRBJ2-5
TGTGCCAGCAGTTTAAATGGGGACGGCTACACCTTC	CASSLNGDGYTF	many	.	TRBV12-3/TRBV12-4	TRBJ1-2
TGCAGCGCTGTACGGGAGGGCGGGGAGCTGTTTTTT	CSAVREGGELFF	.	TRBD2	TRBV29-1	TRBJ2-2
TGCGCCAGCAGCTTGGGGACAGGGCACTCCTACGAGCAGTACTTC	CASSLGTGHSYEQYF	.	TRBD1	TRBV5-1	TRBJ2-7
TGTGCCACCAGTGATGGGGACAGGAACACTGAAGCTTTCTTT	CATSDGDRNTEAFF	many	TRBD1	TRBV24-1	TRBJ1-1
TGTGCCAGCAGTTTTAGCGGGGGTTTCGCCAAAAACATTCAGTACTTC	CASSFSGGFAKNIQYF	many	TRBD2	TRBV28	TRBJ2-4
TGTGCCAGCAGCCAAGCCGGGAGTCCGAACACTGAAGCTTTCTTT	CASSQAGSPNTEAFF	.	.	TRBV3-1	TRBJ1-1
TGTGCCAGCAGCACGCCGGGGCAGAGATCCTACGAGCAGTACTTC	CASSTPGQRSYEQYF	many	.	TRBV5-5	TRBJ2-7
TGTGCCAGCAGGTCGGACGGCTCGCCCCAGCATTTT	CASRSDGSPQHF	many	.	TRBV12-3/TRBV12-4	TRBJ1-5
TGTGCCAGCAGCTTAGCCTCTGGGGCCAACGTCCTGACTTTC	CASSLASGANVLTF	many	.	TRBV7-8	TRBJ2-6
TGTGCCAGCAGCCAACAGACAGGCGGAAACACCATATATTTT	CASSQQTGGNTIYF	many	.	TRBV11-2	TRBJ1-3
TGTGCCAGCAGTGGACAGGAGAACACTGAAGCTTTCTTT	CASSGQENTEAFF	many	TRBD1	TRBV5-1	TRBJ1-1
TGTGCCAGCAGCCCCGGTCGAGGGGCGATAGGGACCTACGAGCAGTACTTC	CASSPGRGAIGTYEQYF	many	.	TRBV7-2	TRBJ2-7
TGTGCCAGCATGGGGGCAACCTCTGGAAACACCATATATTTT	CASMGATSGNTIYF	many	.	TRBV6-2/TRBV6-3	TRBJ1-3